Listed below are T cell receptor beta chains from one sample, sequenced in a study of shared clonotypes between healthy human individuals. Method: immunoSEQ multiplex PCR; TCRdb's copy keeps in-frame clones and lacks some. The table lists more than 2,000,000 clones, approximately 94% of them singletons, with 0.14% in the top ten. The sample comprised naive CD4+ T cells sorted from blood. Source of these receptors: a man between 18 and 29 years old in good health. Both conserved end residues are part of each CDR3. Fields, in order: CDR3 protein, CDR3 DNA, D gene, J gene, V gene, clone size. The D gene is left open where the match is weak. Expanded clones get a size class; other rows say once, few or many, or leave the size out.

CASSQDPTTYNEQFF TGTGCCAGCAGCCAAGATCCGACAACCTACAATGAGCAGTTCTTC - TRBJ2-1 TRBV4-2 -
CASSPRESTDTQYF TGTGCCAGCTCACCACGGGAAAGCACAGATACGCAGTATTTT - TRBJ2-3 TRBV18 -
CAISDGQWETQYF TGTGCCATCAGTGATGGTCAGTGGGAGACCCAGTACTTC - TRBJ2-5 TRBV10-3 -
CASSDPGEGPRYGYTF TGTGCCAGCAGTGATCCGGGTGAGGGACCTCGCTATGGCTACACCTTC - TRBJ1-2 TRBV2 -
CASSAGGGRSPFGYTF TGTGCCAGCAGCGCGGGGGGGGGCAGGAGCCCCTTTGGCTACACCTTC - TRBJ1-2 TRBV5-4 -
CASSLASRDSIQYF TGTGCCAGCAGTCTTGCGAGTCGGGATAGCATTCAGTACTTC - TRBJ2-4 TRBV5-4 -
CASSSGPTDNEKLFF TGCGCCAGCAGCTCCGGACCGACGGATAATGAAAAACTGTTTTTT - TRBJ1-4 TRBV5-1 -
CASSSGSRGYGYTF TGTGCCAGCAGTTCGGGGTCGCGGGGCTATGGCTACACCTTC - TRBJ1-2 TRBV2 -
CASSLRYRSESGANVLTF TGTGCCAGCAGCTTAAGGTATAGAAGCGAATCTGGGGCCAACGTCCTGACTTTC - TRBJ2-6 TRBV7-3 -
CASGLHRDRGADTQYF TGTGCCAGCGGTTTACACCGGGACAGGGGTGCAGATACGCAGTATTTT - TRBJ2-3 TRBV21-1 -
CASSLNRVAAYGYTF TGTGCCAGCAGCTTGAATCGGGTCGCCGCATATGGCTACACCTTC - TRBJ1-2 TRBV7-2 -
CASSLLAGTAETQYF TGTGCCAGCAGCTTGCTAGCGGGGACCGCAGAGACCCAGTACTTC TRBD2 TRBJ2-5 TRBV5-4 -
CASSFTRATNEKLFF TGTGCCAGCAGCTTCACGAGGGCAACTAATGAAAAACTGTTTTTT - TRBJ1-4 TRBV5-5 -
CASSVEIKQENTEAFF TGTGCCAGCAGCGTAGAGATCAAACAGGAAAACACTGAAGCTTTCTTT - TRBJ1-1 TRBV9 -
CASSPDRLYEQYF TGTGCCAGCTCACCAGACAGACTTTACGAGCAGTACTTC - TRBJ2-7 TRBV18 -
CASVLSGELFF TGTGCTAGTGTGTTGAGCGGGGAGCTGTTTTTT - TRBJ2-2 TRBV12-5 -
CSVAHGVGAETQYF TGCAGCGTCGCCCACGGGGTGGGGGCTGAGACCCAGTACTTC - TRBJ2-5 TRBV29-1 -
CAWSDTVGYQPQHF TGTGCCTGGAGTGACACGGTAGGTTATCAGCCCCAGCATTTT - TRBJ1-5 TRBV30 -
CASSNYEQYF TGCGCCAGCAGCAACTACGAGCAGTACTTC - TRBJ2-7 TRBV5-1 once
CATSRDRLAGITTNEQFF TGTGCCACCAGCAGAGACCGACTAGCGGGGATAACGACCAATGAGCAGTTCTTC TRBD2 TRBJ2-1 TRBV15 -
CSSLGDYEQYF TGCAGCTCTCTGGGGGATTACGAGCAGTACTTC - TRBJ2-7 TRBV20-1 -
CAWTVQGGQPQHF TGTGCCTGGACAGTACAGGGCGGTCAGCCCCAGCATTTT - TRBJ1-5 TRBV30 -
CASSPRSDTQYF TGTGCCAGCTCACCACGGTCAGATACGCAGTATTTT - TRBJ2-3 TRBV18 -
CASSRTGDSPLHF TGTGCCAGCAGCCGGACAGGAGATTCACCCCTCCACTTT TRBD1 TRBJ1-6 TRBV9 -
CASSLVLAGGETQYF TGCGCCAGCAGCTTAGTACTAGCGGGCGGTGAGACCCAGTACTTC TRBD2 TRBJ2-5 TRBV5-1 -
CASSPETGRTEAFF TGTGCCAGCAGCCCAGAGACAGGGCGCACTGAAGCTTTCTTT TRBD1 TRBJ1-1 TRBV7-2 -
CASSDMGQGINNEQFF TGTGCCAGCAGTGATATGGGACAGGGAATCAACAATGAGCAGTTCTTC TRBD1 TRBJ2-1 TRBV6-1 -
CASTAGPGMLETQYF TGTGCCAGTACTGCCGGGCCGGGGATGTTGGAGACCCAGTACTTC - TRBJ2-5 TRBV19 -
CASSLGRNYGYTF TGTGCCAGCAGCTTGGGACGGAACTATGGCTACACCTTC - TRBJ1-2 TRBV5-6 once
CAWSVRAGSNSPLHF TGTGCCTGGAGTGTACGGGCAGGGAGTAATTCACCCCTCCACTTT - TRBJ1-6 TRBV30 once
CASGYSGSANQPQHF TGTGCTAGTGGCTACAGTGGTTCGGCAAATCAGCCCCAGCATTTT - TRBJ1-5 TRBV12-5 few